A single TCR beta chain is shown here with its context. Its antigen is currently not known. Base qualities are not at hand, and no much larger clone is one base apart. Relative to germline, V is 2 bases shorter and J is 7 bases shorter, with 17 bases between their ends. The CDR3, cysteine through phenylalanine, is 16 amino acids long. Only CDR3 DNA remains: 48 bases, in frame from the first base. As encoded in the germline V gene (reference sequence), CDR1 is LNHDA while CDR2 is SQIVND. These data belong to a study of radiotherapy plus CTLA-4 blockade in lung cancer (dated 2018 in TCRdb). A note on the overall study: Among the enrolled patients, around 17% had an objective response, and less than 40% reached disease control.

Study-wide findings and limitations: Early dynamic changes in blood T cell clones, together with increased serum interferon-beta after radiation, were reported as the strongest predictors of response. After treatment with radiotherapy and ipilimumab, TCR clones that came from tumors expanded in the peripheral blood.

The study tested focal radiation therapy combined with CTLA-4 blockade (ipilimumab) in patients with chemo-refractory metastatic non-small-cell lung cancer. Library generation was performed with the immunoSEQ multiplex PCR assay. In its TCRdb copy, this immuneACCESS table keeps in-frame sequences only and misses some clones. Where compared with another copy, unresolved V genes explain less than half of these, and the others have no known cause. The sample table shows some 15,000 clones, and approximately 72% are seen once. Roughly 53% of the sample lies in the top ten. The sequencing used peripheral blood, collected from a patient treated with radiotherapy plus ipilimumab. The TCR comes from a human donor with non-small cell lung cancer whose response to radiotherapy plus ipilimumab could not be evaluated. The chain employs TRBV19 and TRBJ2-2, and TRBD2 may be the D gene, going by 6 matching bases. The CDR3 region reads CASSIPPPTRRGELFF. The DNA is TGTGCCAGTAGTATACCCCCCCCGACTAGGCGCGGGGAGCTGTTTTTT.